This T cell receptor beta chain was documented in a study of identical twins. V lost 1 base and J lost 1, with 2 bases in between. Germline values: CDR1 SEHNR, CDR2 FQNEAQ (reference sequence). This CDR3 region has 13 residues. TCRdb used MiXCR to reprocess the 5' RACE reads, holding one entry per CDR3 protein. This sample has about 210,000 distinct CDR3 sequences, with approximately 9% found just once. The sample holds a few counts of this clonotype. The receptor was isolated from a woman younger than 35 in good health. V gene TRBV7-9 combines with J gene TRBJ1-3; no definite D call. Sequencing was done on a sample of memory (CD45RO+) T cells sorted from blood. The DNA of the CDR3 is TGTGCCAGCAGCTTAGGTTCTGGAAACACCATATATTTT. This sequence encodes CASSLGSGNTIYF.